This TCR beta chain appears in the sequencing data of a study of blood T cell repertoires in COVID-19 (TCRdb year 2020). Looking at the study overall: Samples covering the acute and convalescent phases of COVID-19 were provided by collaborators in the United States, Italy and Spain. The dataset comprised deeply sampled blood TCRbeta repertoires from subjects exposed to, actively infected with, or recovered from COVID-19. Where available, HLA class I and class II types were taken from metadata supplied by the sample provider and were not determined by assay-based typing. A de-identified subject ID, COVID-19 status, age in years and sex were almost always included in the sample metadata. Samples came from the ongoing ImmuneRACE study (first 160 participants) plus 1,254 subjects from 6 global collaborators. The repertoires were made available in a free public database intended to serve as a resource for research on the immune response to SARS-CoV-2. The material from the prospective study consisted of cDNA or gDNA derived from T cells, B-cell-depleted T cells, or PBMCs. The research as a whole found: Clinical and demographic metadata were provided uncurated, with the amount varying by source and participant.

Participants in the prospective study were enrolled through a virtual design, were aged 18 to 89 years, and lived in fewer than 30 United States geographic areas. Cohort assignment in the prospective study relied on participant-reported clinical history from a screening survey and a study questionnaire. Exposed participants had been in contact with someone with a PCR-confirmed or clinician-diagnosed COVID-19 case within 2 weeks of study entry. In the prospective study, whole blood, serum and a nasopharyngeal or oropharyngeal swab were collected from each participant by mobile phlebotomists. Participants in the prospective study had the option to provide additional blood draws and questionnaires over a 2-month period. Blood samples from the prospective study were shipped frozen or at room temperature prior to DNA extraction. The immunoSEQ Assay, a bias-controlled multiplex PCR, was used to amplify TCRbeta CDR3 regions from genomic DNA. In the authors' own workflow: Nucleated cell counts per sample were estimated from amplification of reference gene primers within the assay. Sequence reads were collapsed and filtered to measure the absolute abundance of every unique TCRbeta CDR3 rearrangement. Productive Simpson clonality was computed per sample as the square root of Simpson's diversity index over productive rearrangements. Held by TCRdb, this immuneACCESS table contains in-frame sequences only and omits some clones. Under half of the omission traces to an unresolved V gene where checked; the cause of the rest is unknown. V, J and clone size reflect that table, while D and trimming were determined from the DNA. Recorded for this sample are around 150,000 clones; over 80% of them occurred a single time. The ten largest account for around 5% of the sample.

CDR1 and CDR2, looked up from the germline V gene (reference sequence), are LNHDA and SQIVND. After removal of 3 bases from V and 6 bases from J, the junction retains 5 bases not matched to a gene. The CDR3 contains 13 residues, cysteine and phenylalanine counted. The only DNA kept is the CDR3, 39 bases in frame from the first base. A word on this clone: Which antigen it targets is not known. Per-base quality was not reported, and no clone a single base away is much larger than it.

The rearranged chain carries TRBV19 and TRBJ2-7, with 7 junctional bases fitting TRBD1. Sequencing was done on a sample of PBMCs or T cells enriched from blood (not recorded which). The sequence came from a man between 70 and 80 years old who had been exposed to COVID-19. The CDR3 in this case is CASSIRDRAEQYF. The sequence in DNA is TGTGCCAGTAGTATTCGAGACAGGGCCGAGCAGTACTTC.